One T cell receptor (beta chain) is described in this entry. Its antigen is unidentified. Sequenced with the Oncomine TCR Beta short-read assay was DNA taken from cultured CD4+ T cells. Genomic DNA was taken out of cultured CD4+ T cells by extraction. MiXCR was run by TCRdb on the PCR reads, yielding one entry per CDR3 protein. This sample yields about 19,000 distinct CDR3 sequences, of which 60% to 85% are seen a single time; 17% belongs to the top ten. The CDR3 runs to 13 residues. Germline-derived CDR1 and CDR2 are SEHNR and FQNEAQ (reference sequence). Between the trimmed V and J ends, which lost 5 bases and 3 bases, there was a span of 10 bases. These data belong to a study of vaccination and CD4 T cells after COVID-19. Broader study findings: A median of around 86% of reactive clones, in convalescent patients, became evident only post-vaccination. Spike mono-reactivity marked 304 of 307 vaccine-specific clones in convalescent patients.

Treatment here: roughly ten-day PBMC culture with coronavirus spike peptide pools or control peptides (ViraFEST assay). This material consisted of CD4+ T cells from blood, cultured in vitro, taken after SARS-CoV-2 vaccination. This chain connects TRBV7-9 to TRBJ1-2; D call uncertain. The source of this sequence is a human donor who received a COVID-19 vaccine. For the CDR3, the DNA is TGTGCCAGCAGCCCCATTGACTACTATGGCTACACCTTC. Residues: CASSPIDYYGYTF.